The 29 T cell receptor beta chains reported below all come from one sample, sequenced in a study of T cell responses to AZD1222 COVID-19 vaccine. This table comes from immunoSEQ multiplex PCR, and its TCRdb copy is limited to in-frame clones, with some not included. The sample lists about 79,000 clones, 75% to 85% seen once, with around 20% in the top ten. The sample in question was peripheral blood, obtained on day 0 of AZD1222 vaccination. The receptors were sampled from an adult in good health.

The chain uses TRBV4-2 and TRBJ2-5, with 7 nucleotides matching TRBD2. Losses at the gene ends were 1 base for V and 5 bases for J; bases not matched to a gene: 4. Germline V CDR1 and CDR2: LGHNA, YNFKEQ. The CDR3 length is 14 residues. CDR3 DNA sequence: TGTGCCAGCAGCCAAGGGACTAGGGACGAGACCCAGTACTTC. Translation gives CASSQGTRDETQYF.

J is TRBJ2-5 and V is TRBV4-1, with D possibly called TRBD1 or TRBD2 (6 bases each). Germline values: CDR1 MGHRA, CDR2 YSYEKL. CDR3 size: 15 residues. Trimming removed 2 bases at V and 5 bases at J, with 15 bases between. This chain's CDR3 is CASSQRAGAGETQYF. The CDR3 DNA follows: TGCGCCAGCAGCCAAAGGGCAGGGGCGGGGGAGACCCAGTACTTC.

V usage is TRBV9 and J usage is TRBJ2-2; TRBD2 matches at 10 bases. Germline V gives CDR1 SGDLS, CDR2 YYNGEE. The CDR3 totals 17 residues. Trimming at V came to 1 base and at J to 5 bases, leaving 8 bases not matched to a gene. The CDR3 here is CASSVRSGGAGTGELFF. The CDR3 coding sequence is TGTGCCAGCAGCGTAAGGAGCGGGGGGGCAGGAACCGGGGAGCTGTTTTTT.

The chain recombines TRBV3-1 (or the pseudogene TRBV3-2) with TRBJ1-2; D remains ambiguous. The length of the CDR3 is 13 residues. Germline values: CDR1 LGHDT, CDR2 YNNKEL (reference sequence). V lost 3 bases, J lost 3 bases, and 8 bases lay in between. The DNA of the CDR3 is TGTGCCAGCAGCCATCGGTCCCACTATGGCTACACCTTC. Translating it yields CASSHRSHYGYTF.

The chain has TRBV3-1 (or the pseudogene TRBV3-2) and TRBJ1-5; possible D gene TRBD1, 5 bases. The V end was cut by 2 bases, the J end by 1 base, with 9 bases between. CDR3 length: 15 amino acids. The germline V gene encodes CDR1 LGHDT and CDR2 YNNKEL (reference sequence). In DNA form, the CDR3 reads TGTGCCAGCAGCCAACAGGGCTCCAGCAATCAGCCCCAGCATTTT. This gives the protein CASSQQGSSNQPQHF.

The chain recombines TRBV27 with TRBJ2-6; 7 nucleotides align to TRBD2. CDR3 length: 16 amino acids. J was trimmed by 2 bases and V by 0 bases; bases with no gene match: 1. CDR1 is MNHEY, CDR2 SMNVEV, per germline (reference sequence). DNA for the CDR3: TGTGCCAGCAGTTTATCACGGGGGGCTGGGGCCAACGTCCTGACTTTC. This gives the protein CASSLSRGAGANVLTF.

The J gene is TRBJ1-5, the V gene TRBV28; D possibly corresponds to TRBD1 (5 bases). Trimming cost V 7 bases and J 0 bases, with 22 bases left between them. CDR1 is MDHEN, CDR2 SYDVKM, per germline. The CDR3 totals 18 residues. CDR3 amino acids: CASTLGRIRAYSNQPQHF. The CDR3 DNA is TGTGCCAGCACCCTGGGTCGAATCAGGGCTTATAGCAATCAGCCCCAGCATTTT.

This clone appeared a few times. V is TRBV5-1 and J is TRBJ2-2, with no clear D. The length of the CDR3 is 15 residues. The germline V gene has CDR1 SGHRS and CDR2 YFSETQ. V was trimmed by 1 base and J by 3 bases, leaving 10 bases between them. The CDR3 loop is CASSLSLRYTGELFF. CDR3 coding DNA: TGCGCCAGCAGCTTGAGCTTGAGGTACACCGGGGAGCTGTTTTTT.

V usage is TRBV7-8 and J usage is TRBJ1-2, with D unclear. This CDR3 comprises 15 residues. Trimming took off 1 base at V and 0 bases at J, with 9 bases between the two ends. The germline V gene has CDR1 SGHVS and CDR2 FQNEAQ. The CDR3 here is CASSLGLRSNYGYTF. In nucleotides, the CDR3 is TGTGCCAGCAGCTTAGGTCTCAGATCTAACTATGGCTACACCTTC.

A few counts support this clone. The rearrangement links TRBV9 to TRBJ1-2; perhaps TRBD1 as D (5 bases). This CDR3 has 15 residues. Looked up from germline, CDR1 is SGDLS and CDR2 is YYNGEE. V shed 4 bases and J shed 7 bases, with 20 bases lying between them. CDR3 bases: TGTGCCAGCAGCCCCCGTCCAGGGATCTTCGGTGGCTACACCTTC. Translated: CASSPRPGIFGGYTF.

The table lists this clone with a count of one. The gene calls are TRBV9 and TRBJ1-1; D not certain. The germline V and J ends were trimmed by 0 bases and 14 bases, with 17 bases remaining between them. In germline, CDR1 is SGDLS, CDR2 YYNGEE. The CDR3 sequence is 13 residues long. In DNA, the CDR3 is TGTGCCAGCAGCGTAGGGAATCGACAAGAAACCTTCTTT. This codes for CASSVGNRQETFF.

Here the CDR3 DNA reads TGTGCCAGCCTTTCTAGGACGAGGAGCAAAAACATTCAGTACTTC. Encoded protein: CASLSRTRSKNIQYF. The rearrangement uses TRBV6-5 and TRBJ2-4; D remains ambiguous. The CDR3 consists of 15 residues. V dropped 8 bases and J dropped 3 bases, with 17 bases sitting between them. CDR1 and CDR2 (germline): MNHEY, SVGAGI.

The genes are TRBV19 and TRBJ2-6; D unclear. This CDR3 has 13 residues. Between the trimmed V and J ends, which lost 5 bases and 0 bases, there was a span of 2 bases. Germline lookup yields CDR1 LNHDA and CDR2 SQIVND (reference sequence). CDR3 loop: CASSASGANVLTF. DNA for the CDR3: TGTGCCAGTAGTGCCTCTGGGGCCAACGTCCTGACTTTC.

The chain links TRBV10-2 to TRBJ1-6; D is ambiguous. The CDR3 runs to 11 residues. V lost 2 bases and J 12 bases, leaving 5 bases between the germline ends. The germline CDR1 and CDR2 sequences are WSHSY and SAAADI. For the CDR3, the DNA is TGCGCCAGCAGTGAGGGAGGACCCCTCCACTTT. Encoded protein: CASSEGGPLHF.

This chain connects TRBV11-2 to TRBJ2-1; D may be TRBD1 or TRBD2 (5 bases each). This CDR3 region has 17 residues. CDR1 is SGHAT and CDR2 is FQNNGV in the germline V gene. Trimming removed 8 bases from V and 2 bases from J, with 22 bases in between. The chain's CDR3 is CASGSMGDPKTYNEQFF. The CDR3 DNA sequence: TGTGCCAGCGGATCAATGGGGGATCCTAAAACCTACAATGAGCAGTTCTTC.

The chain uses TRBV12-5 and TRBJ2-7; D not certain. The CDR3 spans 15 residues. Germline assignment: CDR1 LGHNT and CDR2 FRNRAP. Deletions cut 2 bases from V and 3 bases from J, with 14 bases between. As DNA, the CDR3 is TGTGCTAGTGGTTTGTGTCCCGTACCGCGCTACGAGCAGTACTTC. Translation: CASGLCPVPRYEQYF.

This chain connects TRBV7-8 to TRBJ1-1, with TRBD1 matching over 11 bases. Looked up from germline, CDR1 is SGHVS and CDR2 is FQNEAQ. This CDR3 is built from 15 residues. Unmatched junction bases numbered 6, after V lost 5 bases and J lost 4 bases. In DNA form, the CDR3 reads TGTGCCAGCAGCCCGGACAGGGGGCGCTTCACTGAAGCTTTCTTT. Residues: CASSPDRGRFTEAFF. Supplemented by reference TRBV7-8 and TRBJ1-1, the full variable domain reads GAGVSQSPRYKVAKRGQDVALRCDPISGHVSLFWYQQALGQGPEFLTYFQNEAQLDKSGLPSDRFFAERPEGSVSTLKIQRTQQEDSAVYLCASSPDRGRFTEAFFGQGTRLTVV.

The rearrangement joins TRBV5-1 to TRBJ2-1; D is ambiguous. The CDR3 has 13 residues. Trimming cost V 5 bases and J 3 bases, with 9 bases left between them. The V gene's germline CDR1 is SGHRS and CDR2 YFSETQ. The CDR3 here is CASSILGYNEQFF. CDR3 coding DNA: TGCGCCAGCAGTATACTCGGCTACAATGAGCAGTTCTTC.

This chain connects TRBV5-1 to TRBJ1-6, with 7 bases lining up with TRBD1. Unmatched junction bases numbered 3, after V lost 2 bases and J lost 4 bases. Germline CDR1 SGHRS, CDR2 YFSETQ. This CDR3 has 15 amino acids. In DNA, the CDR3 is TGCGCCAGCAGCTTACAGACAGGGTATAATTCACCCCTCCACTTT. This encodes CASSLQTGYNSPLHF.

This clone appeared once. CDR3 loop: CASSRDRGEQFF. As DNA, the CDR3 is TGTGCCAGCAGCCGGGATAGGGGGGAGCAGTTCTTC. This sequence joins TRBV3-1 (or the pseudogene TRBV3-2) and TRBJ2-1; perhaps TRBD1 as D (6 bases). With 4 bases removed from V and 10 bases from J, the gap between germline ends came to 11 bases. CDR3 length: 12 amino acids. Germline CDR1 reads LGHDT; CDR2 reads YNNKEL (reference sequence).

The V and J genes are TRBV6-5 and TRBJ2-3; D might be TRBD1 (5 bases). The CDR3 runs 14 residues. Looked up from germline, CDR1 is MNHEY and CDR2 is SVGAGI. Trimming took 10 bases from V and 5 from J, leaving 19 bases between them. CDR3: CATLLGPWGDTQYF. The CDR3, as DNA: TGTGCCACGCTGCTGGGGCCGTGGGGAGATACGCAGTATTTT.

This clone is a singleton in its sample. The chain couples TRBV29-1 to TRBJ1-1, with D possibly matching TRBD1 (5 bases). V gave up 6 bases and J gave up 6 bases, with 29 bases separating them. This CDR3 region has 17 residues. Germline CDR1 reads SQVTM; CDR2 reads ANQGSEA. This chain's CDR3 is CSVGDRRGGDLISEAFF. DNA for the CDR3: TGCAGCGTAGGGGACCGTAGGGGCGGAGACCTAATCTCTGAAGCTTTCTTT. The full variable domain, rest sourced from reference TRBV29-1 and TRBJ1-1, is SAVISQKPSRDICQRGTSLTIQCQVDSQVTMMFWYRQQPGQSLTLIATANQGSEATYESGFVIDKFPISRPNLTFSTLTVSNMSPEDSSIYLCSVGDRRGGDLISEAFFGQGTRLTVV.

This rearrangement joins TRBV11-2 to TRBJ2-5; D is unresolved. The germline V and J ends were trimmed by 7 bases and 1 base, with 7 bases remaining between them. Germline values: CDR1 SGHAT, CDR2 FQNNGV. CDR3 length: 12 residues. CDR3 in DNA: TGTGCCAGCAAGGGATCCCAAGAGACCCAGTACTTC. Amino acid sequence: CASKGSQETQYF.

This clone appeared a few times. J is TRBJ2-3 and V is TRBV30; 9 bases are a match to TRBD2. The CDR3 is 16 residues long. With 2 bases clipped from V and 5 bases from J, the junction kept 11 bases outside the gene matches. Germline V gene lookup returns CDR1 GTSNPN and CDR2 SVGIG (reference sequence). Written as DNA, the CDR3 is TGTGCCTGGAGTTCGGGGAGTAGCGGGAGTATAGATACGCAGTATTTT. It yields the protein CAWSSGSSGSIDTQYF.

This clone was detected a few times. The chain recombines TRBV7-9 with TRBJ2-3; D not certain. The germline V gene encodes CDR1 SEHNR and CDR2 FQNEAQ (reference sequence). The CDR3 covers 10 residues. V lost 10 bases and J lost 14, with 16 bases in between. In nucleotides, the CDR3 is TGTGCCACCAGTTTACATGATTGGTATTTT. Its protein product is CATSLHDWYF.

The V call is TRBV3-1 (or the pseudogene TRBV3-2), the J call TRBJ2-6; no clear D. V lost 5 bases to trimming and J lost 1 base, with 9 bases between them. CDR3 length: 15 amino acids. In germline, CDR1 is LGHDT, CDR2 YNNKEL (reference sequence). The CDR3 loop is CASSGEPSGANVLTF. In DNA form, the CDR3 reads TGTGCCAGCAGCGGCGAACCTTCTGGGGCCAACGTCCTGACTTTC.

This clone was counted once. The rearrangement links TRBV15 to TRBJ2-1; no clear D. Germline V gene data show CDR1 as LNHNV and CDR2 as YYDKDF (reference sequence). V lost 1 base and J lost 0, with 10 bases in between. The CDR3 contains 16 residues. In DNA form, the CDR3 reads TGTGCCACCAGCAGAGTGGGCGCCACCTCCTACAATGAGCAGTTCTTC. Its protein is CATSRVGATSYNEQFF.

This rearrangement joins TRBV11-1 to TRBJ2-3; the D is unclear. V was clipped by 1 base and J by 6 bases, with 14 bases between them. The CDR3 consists of 15 residues. Germline CDR1 SGHAT, CDR2 FQDESV (reference sequence). In nucleotides, the CDR3 is TGTGCCAGCAGCTTAGGACTGGCGGTCTCGGATACGCAGTATTTT. Translation: CASSLGLAVSDTQYF.

V and J are TRBV30 and TRBJ2-1, with 7 bases fitting TRBD1. The CDR3 covers 14 residues. J was trimmed by 3 bases and V by 3 bases; bases with no gene match: 5. Germline CDR1 and CDR2: GTSNPN and SVGIG (reference sequence). The CDR3 reads CAWSRDSYYNEQFF. CDR3 sequence (DNA): TGTGCCTGGAGCCGGGACAGCTACTACAATGAGCAGTTCTTC.